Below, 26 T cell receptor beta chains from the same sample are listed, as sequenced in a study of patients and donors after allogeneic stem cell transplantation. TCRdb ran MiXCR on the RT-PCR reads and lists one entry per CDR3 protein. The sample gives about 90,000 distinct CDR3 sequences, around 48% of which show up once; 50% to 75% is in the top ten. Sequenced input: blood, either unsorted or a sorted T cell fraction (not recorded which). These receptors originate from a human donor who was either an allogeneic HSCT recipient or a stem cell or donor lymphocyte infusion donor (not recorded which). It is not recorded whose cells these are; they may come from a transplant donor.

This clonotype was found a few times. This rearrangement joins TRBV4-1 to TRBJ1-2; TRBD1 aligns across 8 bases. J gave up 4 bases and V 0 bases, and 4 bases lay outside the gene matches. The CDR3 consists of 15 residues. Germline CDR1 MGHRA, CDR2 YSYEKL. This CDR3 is CASSQDKDRAYGYTF. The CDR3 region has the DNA TGCGCCAGCAGCCAAGATAAGGACAGGGCCTATGGCTACACCTTC.

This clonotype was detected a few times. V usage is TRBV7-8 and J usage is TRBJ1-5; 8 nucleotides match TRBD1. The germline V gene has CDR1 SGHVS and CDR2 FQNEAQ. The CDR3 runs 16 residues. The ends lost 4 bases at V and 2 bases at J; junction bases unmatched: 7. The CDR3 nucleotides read TGTGCCAGCAGCTCTCAGGGGGCTGTTGGCAATCAGCCCCAGCATTTT. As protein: CASSSQGAVGNQPQHF.

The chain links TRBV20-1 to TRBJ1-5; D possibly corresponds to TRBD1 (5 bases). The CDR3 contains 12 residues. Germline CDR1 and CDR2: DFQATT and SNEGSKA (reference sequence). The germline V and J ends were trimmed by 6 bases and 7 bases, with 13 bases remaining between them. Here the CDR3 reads CSATGVGQPQHF. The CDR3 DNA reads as TGCAGTGCCACGGGGGTAGGCCAGCCCCAGCATTTT.

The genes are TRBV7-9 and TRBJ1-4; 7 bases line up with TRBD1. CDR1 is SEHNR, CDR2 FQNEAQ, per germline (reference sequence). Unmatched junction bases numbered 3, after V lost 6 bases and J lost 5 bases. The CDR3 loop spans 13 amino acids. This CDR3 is CASRTTGNEKLFF. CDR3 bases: TGTGCCAGCAGAACGACAGGGAATGAAAAACTGTTTTTT.

The CDR3 DNA sequence: TGTGCCAGCAGTCCCATGAGTGGCTATGGCTACACCTTC. This gives the protein CASSPMSGYGYTF. The chain has TRBV12-3 or TRBV12-4 and TRBJ1-2; no clear D gene. The CDR3 has 13 residues. Between the trimmed V and J ends, which lost 5 bases and 4 bases, there was a span of 11 bases.

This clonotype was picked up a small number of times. The CDR3 DNA is TGTGCCAGCAGTTCTATCTCTCCAAACACCATATATTTT. This gives the protein CASSSISPNTIYF. V gene TRBV12-3 or TRBV12-4 combines with J gene TRBJ1-3; unclear D gene. Trimming cost V 4 bases and J 6 bases, with 10 bases left between them. The CDR3 loop spans 13 amino acids.

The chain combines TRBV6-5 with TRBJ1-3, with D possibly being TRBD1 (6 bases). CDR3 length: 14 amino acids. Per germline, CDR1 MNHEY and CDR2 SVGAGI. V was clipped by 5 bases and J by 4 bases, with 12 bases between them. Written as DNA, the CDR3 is TGTGCCAGCAGTCGCTGGACAGCGGGAAACACCATATATTTT. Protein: CASSRWTAGNTIYF.

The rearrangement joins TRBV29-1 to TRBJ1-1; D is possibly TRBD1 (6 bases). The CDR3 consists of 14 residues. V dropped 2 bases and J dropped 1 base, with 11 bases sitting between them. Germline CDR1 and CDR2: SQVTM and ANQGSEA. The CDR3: CSVEPRTENTEAFF. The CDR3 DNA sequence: TGCAGCGTTGAACCTAGGACAGAGAACACTGAAGCTTTCTTT.

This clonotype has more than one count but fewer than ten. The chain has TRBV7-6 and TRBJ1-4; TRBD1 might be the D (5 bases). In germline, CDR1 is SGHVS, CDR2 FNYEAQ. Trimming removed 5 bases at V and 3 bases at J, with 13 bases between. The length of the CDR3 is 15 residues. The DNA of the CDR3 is TGTGCCAGCAGCACCAACGGGGGATCTAATGAAAAACTGTTTTTT. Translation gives CASSTNGGSNEKLFF.

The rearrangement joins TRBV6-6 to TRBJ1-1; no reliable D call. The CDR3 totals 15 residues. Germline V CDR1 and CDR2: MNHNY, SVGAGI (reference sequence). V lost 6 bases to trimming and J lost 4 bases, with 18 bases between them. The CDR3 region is CASSLNGPATTEAFF. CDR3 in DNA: TGTGCCAGCAGCCTGAACGGCCCAGCTACCACTGAAGCTTTCTTT.

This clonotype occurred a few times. The CDR3 loop reads CSVPGIQQETQYF. The CDR3, as DNA: TGCAGCGTTCCAGGGATCCAACAAGAGACCCAGTACTTC. The chain has TRBV29-1 and TRBJ2-5; a possible D gene is TRBD1 (5 bases). CDR1 SQVTM and CDR2 ANQGSEA come from the germline V gene. Trimming shortened V by 5 bases and J by 2 bases, and 12 bases separated the two germline ends. The CDR3 is made up of 13 amino acids.

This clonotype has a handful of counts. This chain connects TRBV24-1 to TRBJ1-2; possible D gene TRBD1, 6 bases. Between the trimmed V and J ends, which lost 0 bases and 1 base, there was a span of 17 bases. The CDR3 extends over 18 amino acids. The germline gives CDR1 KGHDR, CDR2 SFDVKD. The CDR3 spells CATSDLRFPQGGNYGYTF. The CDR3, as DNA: TGTGCCACCAGTGATTTGCGGTTCCCGCAAGGGGGTAACTATGGCTACACCTTC.

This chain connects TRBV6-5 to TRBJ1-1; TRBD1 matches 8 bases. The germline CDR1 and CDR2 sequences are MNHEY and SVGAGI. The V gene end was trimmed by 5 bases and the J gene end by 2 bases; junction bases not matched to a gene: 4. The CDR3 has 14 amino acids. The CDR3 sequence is CASSAGTGNTEAFF. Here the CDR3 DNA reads TGTGCCAGCAGTGCCGGGACAGGTAACACTGAAGCTTTCTTT.

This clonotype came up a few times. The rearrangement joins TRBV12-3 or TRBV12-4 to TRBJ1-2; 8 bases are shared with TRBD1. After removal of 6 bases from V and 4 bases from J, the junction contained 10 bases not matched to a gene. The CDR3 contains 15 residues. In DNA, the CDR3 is TGTGCCAGCAGCCCTATTCCTCAGGGGGCCTATGGCTACACCTTC. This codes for CASSPIPQGAYGYTF.

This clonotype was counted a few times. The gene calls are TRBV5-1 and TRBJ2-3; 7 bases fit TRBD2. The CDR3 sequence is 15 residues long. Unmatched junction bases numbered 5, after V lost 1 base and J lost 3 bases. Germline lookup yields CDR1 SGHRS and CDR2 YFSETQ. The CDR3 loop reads CASSLFASGTDTQYF. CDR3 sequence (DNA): TGCGCCAGCAGCTTGTTCGCTAGCGGAACAGATACGCAGTATTTT.

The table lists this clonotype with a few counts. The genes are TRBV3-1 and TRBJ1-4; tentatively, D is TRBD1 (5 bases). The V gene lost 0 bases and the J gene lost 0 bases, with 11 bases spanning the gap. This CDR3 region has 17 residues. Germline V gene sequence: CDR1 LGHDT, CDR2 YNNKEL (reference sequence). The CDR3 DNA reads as TGTGCCAGCAGCCAAGATCCCCGGGGGGCAACTAATGAAAAACTGTTTTTT. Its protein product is CASSQDPRGATNEKLFF.

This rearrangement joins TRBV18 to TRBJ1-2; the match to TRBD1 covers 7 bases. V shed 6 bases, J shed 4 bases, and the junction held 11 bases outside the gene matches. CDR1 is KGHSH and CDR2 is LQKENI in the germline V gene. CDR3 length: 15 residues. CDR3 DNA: TGTGCCAGCTCTCCCTGGACAGGCAACCCCTATGGCTACACCTTC. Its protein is CASSPWTGNPYGYTF.

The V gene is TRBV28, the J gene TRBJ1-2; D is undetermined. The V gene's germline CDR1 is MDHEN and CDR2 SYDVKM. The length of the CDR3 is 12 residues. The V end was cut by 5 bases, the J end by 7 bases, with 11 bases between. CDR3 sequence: CASSVRGPGYTF. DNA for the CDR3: TGTGCCAGCAGTGTCCGAGGACCTGGCTACACCTTC.

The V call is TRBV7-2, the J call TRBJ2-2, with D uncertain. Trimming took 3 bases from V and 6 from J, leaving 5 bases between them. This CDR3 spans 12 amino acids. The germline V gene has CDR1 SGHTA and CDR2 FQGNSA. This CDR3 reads CASSFHAGELFF. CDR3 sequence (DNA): TGTGCCAGCAGCTTCCATGCCGGGGAGCTGTTTTTT. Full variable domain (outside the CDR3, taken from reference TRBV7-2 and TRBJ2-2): GAGVSQSPSNKVTEKGKDVELRCDPISGHTALYWYRQSLGQGLEFLIYFQGNSAPDKSGLPSDRFSAERTGGSVSTLTIQRTQQEDSAVYLCASSFHAGELFFGEGSRLTVL.

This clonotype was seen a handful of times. CDR3 in DNA: TGTGCCAGCAGTCGGGACAGGGGGCTCTATGGCTACACCTTC. This codes for CASSRDRGLYGYTF. The chain employs TRBV12-3 or TRBV12-4 and TRBJ1-2, with 12 bases that match TRBD1. The V gene end was trimmed by 5 bases and the J gene end by 4 bases; junction bases not matched to a gene: 2. This CDR3 is built from 14 residues.

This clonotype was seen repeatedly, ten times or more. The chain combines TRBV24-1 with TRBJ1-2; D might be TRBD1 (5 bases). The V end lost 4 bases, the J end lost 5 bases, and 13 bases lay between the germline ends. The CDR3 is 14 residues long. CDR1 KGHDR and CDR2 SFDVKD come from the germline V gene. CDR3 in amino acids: CATSDPRQLYGYTF. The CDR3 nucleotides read TGTGCCACCAGTGACCCCCGACAGCTTTATGGCTACACCTTC.

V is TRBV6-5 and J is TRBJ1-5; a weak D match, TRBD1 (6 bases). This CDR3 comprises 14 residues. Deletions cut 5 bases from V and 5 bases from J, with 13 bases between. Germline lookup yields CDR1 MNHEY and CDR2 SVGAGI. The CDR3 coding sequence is TGTGCCAGCAGTACGCAACAGGGATATCAGCCCCAGCATTTT. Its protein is CASSTQQGYQPQHF.

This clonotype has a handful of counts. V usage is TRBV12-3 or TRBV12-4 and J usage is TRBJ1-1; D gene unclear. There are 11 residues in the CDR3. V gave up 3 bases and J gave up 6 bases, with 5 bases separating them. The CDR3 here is CASSFFSEAFF. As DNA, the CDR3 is TGTGCCAGCAGTTTCTTCTCTGAAGCTTTCTTT.

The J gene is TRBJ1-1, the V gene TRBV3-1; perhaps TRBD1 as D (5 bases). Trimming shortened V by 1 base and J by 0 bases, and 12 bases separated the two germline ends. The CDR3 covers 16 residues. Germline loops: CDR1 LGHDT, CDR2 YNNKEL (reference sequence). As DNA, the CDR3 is TGTGCCAGCAGCCAAGCCAGAGGGGTCATGAACACTGAAGCTTTCTTT. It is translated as CASSQARGVMNTEAFF.

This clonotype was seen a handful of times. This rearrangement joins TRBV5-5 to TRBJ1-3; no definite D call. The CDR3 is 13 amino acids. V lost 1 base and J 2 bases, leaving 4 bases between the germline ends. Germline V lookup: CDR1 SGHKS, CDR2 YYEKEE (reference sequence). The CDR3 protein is CASSLLAGNTIYF. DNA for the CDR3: TGTGCCAGCAGCTTGTTGGCTGGAAACACCATATATTTT.

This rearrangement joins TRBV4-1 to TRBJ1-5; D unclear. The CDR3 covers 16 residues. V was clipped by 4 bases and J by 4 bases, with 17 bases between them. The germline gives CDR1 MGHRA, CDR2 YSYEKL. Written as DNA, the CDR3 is TGCGCCAGCAGCCCCTCCGGTCGACGGACTAATCAGCCCCAGCATTTT. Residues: CASSPSGRRTNQPQHF.